This record covers a single TCR beta chain. Germline CDR1 SQVTM, CDR2 ANQGSEA. This CDR3 contains 12 residues. Trimming shortened V by 6 bases and J by 5 bases, and 13 bases separated the two germline ends. The source of the sample is a study of blood T cell repertoires in COVID-19. For the study at large: COVID-19 samples from acute and convalescent phases originated in the United States, Italy and Spain. PBMCs, B-cell-depleted T cells, or T cells provided the cDNA or gDNA that made up the material.

Assay: immunoSEQ multiplex PCR; the TCRdb copy retains only in-frame clones and omits some. The sample has 150,000 to 200,000 clones; 84% are singletons. Enrolled through a virtual design, the participants were between about 18 and 100 years of age and came from under 25 US areas. Sequencing was performed on PBMCs or T cells enriched from blood (not recorded which). This receptor was taken from a man in his fifties who had recovered from COVID-19. The rearrangement joins TRBV29-1 to TRBJ1-1; D possibly corresponds to TRBD1 (5 bases). The CDR3 bases are TGCAGCGTCGGGACTCGGGGGACTGAAGCTTTCTTT. Amino acid sequence: CSVGTRGTEAFF.